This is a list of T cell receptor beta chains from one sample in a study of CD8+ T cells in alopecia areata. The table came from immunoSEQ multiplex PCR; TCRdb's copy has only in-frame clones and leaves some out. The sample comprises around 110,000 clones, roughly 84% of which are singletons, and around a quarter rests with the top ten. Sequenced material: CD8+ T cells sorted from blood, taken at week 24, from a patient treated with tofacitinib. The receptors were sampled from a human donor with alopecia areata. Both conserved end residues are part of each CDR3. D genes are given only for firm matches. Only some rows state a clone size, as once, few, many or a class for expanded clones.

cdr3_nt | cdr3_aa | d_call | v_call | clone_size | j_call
TGTGCCAGCAGCTCCTCAATTGGTCGGGAGACTGAAGCTTTCTTT | CASSSSIGRETEAFF | - | TRBV5-4 | - | TRBJ1-1
TGTGCCAGCGGCGGGCTAGATTACACCGGGGAGCTGTTTTTT | CASGGLDYTGELFF | - | TRBV10-3 | - | TRBJ2-2
TGTGCCAGCAGCCCGGGACAAACCTACGAGCAGTACTTC | CASSPGQTYEQYF | - | TRBV14 | - | TRBJ2-7
TGTGCCAGCAGTTTTGAGACAGGGGACACCGGGGAGCTGTTTTTT | CASSFETGDTGELFF | TRBD1 | TRBV6-5 | - | TRBJ2-2
TGTGCCAGCAGCCCAGGACAGATGGGGGACAATGAGCAGTTCTTC | CASSPGQMGDNEQFF | - | TRBV11-2 | - | TRBJ2-1
TGCGCCAGCAGCCAAGTTAAAGGGACAGGCTCCTACGAGCAGTACTTC | CASSQVKGTGSYEQYF | TRBD1 | TRBV4-1 | - | TRBJ2-7
TGTGCTAGTGCTCTGGCGGGCTCCTACGAGCAGTACTTC | CASALAGSYEQYF | - | TRBV12-5 | - | TRBJ2-7
TGTGCCAGCAGCTTAACAGGCGGACTCACTGAAGCTTTCTTT | CASSLTGGLTEAFF | - | TRBV7-9 | - | TRBJ1-1
TGTGCCAGCAGCTTGGACCTTGGCAGGGTCAGTCACGAGCAGTACTTC | CASSLDLGRVSHEQYF | - | TRBV5-6 | - | TRBJ2-7
TGCAGCGTGGAGTCCCTAGCGGGGGCTTCCTACGAGCAGTACTTC | CSVESLAGASYEQYF | TRBD2 | TRBV29-1 | - | TRBJ2-7
TGTGCCAGCAGCTTGGGAGGACAGGGGTACGGCGAGCAGTACTTC | CASSLGGQGYGEQYF | TRBD1 | TRBV5-6 | once | TRBJ2-7
TGTGCCTGGAGGGGAACAGGGTTGGAGTTTTCCGGGGAGCTGTTTTTT | CAWRGTGLEFSGELFF | - | TRBV30 | - | TRBJ2-2
TGTGCCACCAGCAGTAAGCGGGTGGGCACAGATACGCAGTATTTT | CATSSKRVGTDTQYF | - | TRBV15 | - | TRBJ2-3
TGCGCCAGCAGCCAATATTACCAGGGAGGAGATGGCTACACCTTC | CASSQYYQGGDGYTF | - | TRBV4-3 | - | TRBJ1-2
TGTGCCAGCAGCTTGGAAGGAGACTATGGCTACACCTTC | CASSLEGDYGYTF | - | TRBV5-5 | - | TRBJ1-2
TGTGCCAGCAGCCAAGGGACAGGCGGAGACCAGTCTAACACTGAAGCTTTCTTT | CASSQGTGGDQSNTEAFF | TRBD1 | TRBV4-2 | - | TRBJ1-1
TGTGCCAGCAGTGGGTGGGGGGGCGGATCACCCCTCCACTTT | CASSGWGGGSPLHF | - | TRBV2 | - | TRBJ1-6
TGCAGCGTTGAAGAGGGACAGGAATACGAGCAGTACTTC | CSVEEGQEYEQYF | TRBD1 | TRBV29-1 | few | TRBJ2-7
TGCGCCAGCAGCGCCCGTAGCGGGGCCCTCTTGAATGAGCAGTTCTTC | CASSARSGALLNEQFF | TRBD2 | TRBV4-1 | - | TRBJ2-1
TGCAGCGTCGACAGGGGAGCTGAAGCTTTCTTT | CSVDRGAEAFF | TRBD1 | TRBV29-1 | once | TRBJ1-1
TGCAGCGTTTTTGGGAGAATTATGATTGAGCAGTTCTTC | CSVFGRIMIEQFF | - | TRBV29-1 | - | TRBJ2-1
TGTGCCAGCAGTTTGGGACGGGGGAATGAGCAGTTCTTC | CASSLGRGNEQFF | - | TRBV27 | - | TRBJ2-1
TGTGCCAGCAGCTTACCGGGACAGGGGACAGATACGCAGTATTTT | CASSLPGQGTDTQYF | TRBD1 | TRBV7-8 | once | TRBJ2-3
TGTGCCAGCAGCTTAAGGACAGGGCTCCACGAGCAGTACTTC | CASSLRTGLHEQYF | TRBD1 | TRBV7-8 | - | TRBJ2-7
TGTGCCAGCAGCTGGACTAGCGGGGGGCCGGGCTCCTCCTACGAGCAGTACTTC | CASSWTSGGPGSSYEQYF | TRBD2 | TRBV11-2 | - | TRBJ2-7
TGTGCCAGCAGTGGGACAGGGGGCGACGAGCAGTACTTC | CASSGTGGDEQYF | TRBD1 | TRBV6-1 | - | TRBJ2-7
TGTGCCAGTAGTATGGCTAGCGACACCGGGGAGCTGTTTTTT | CASSMASDTGELFF | - | TRBV19 | - | TRBJ2-2
TGTGCCAGCAGCTTAGGGGCGGGGAACTACAATGAGCAGTTCTTC | CASSLGAGNYNEQFF | - | TRBV7-3 | once | TRBJ2-1
TGTGCCAGCAGCCTGGGACAGGGCGATCAGCCCCAGCATTTT | CASSLGQGDQPQHF | TRBD1 | TRBV7-9 | - | TRBJ1-5
TGTGCCATCGGGGGGGGGTACACTGAAGCTTTCTTT | CAIGGGYTEAFF | - | TRBV6-5 | - | TRBJ1-1
TGTGCCAGCAGCTTACCTACAGGGGGCATGGATTCACCCCTCCACTTT | CASSLPTGGMDSPLHF | TRBD1 | TRBV7-9 | - | TRBJ1-6
TGTGCCAGCAGCCACACCGGGGAGCTGTTTTTT | CASSHTGELFF | - | TRBV7-9 | - | TRBJ2-2
TGTGCCATCAGTGAAAGGACAGAACTGTCCTACGAGCAGTACTTC | CAISERTELSYEQYF | - | TRBV10-3 | - | TRBJ2-7
TGTGCCAGCAGTTTAGGTCCTGAGCAGTTCTTC | CASSLGPEQFF | - | TRBV27 | - | TRBJ2-1
TGCAGCGTTGAACCCCCTGGCCAACCAACTGAAGCTTTCTTT | CSVEPPGQPTEAFF | - | TRBV29-1 | - | TRBJ1-1
TGTGCCAGCAGCCAAGAAGGTGGCTTTCCTATCACAGATACGCAGTATTTT | CASSQEGGFPITDTQYF | - | TRBV4-2 | - | TRBJ2-3